This T cell receptor beta chain comes out of a study of blood T cell repertoires in COVID-19. TCRdb's copy holds only in-frame clones and misses some; the assay was immunoSEQ multiplex PCR. The sample yields 150,000 to 200,000 clones, about 80% seen once. This CDR3 is built from 17 residues. Trimming cost V 4 bases and J 4 bases; bases outside gene matches: 14. CDR1 SGDLS and CDR2 YYNGEE come from the germline V gene. The sequenced material came from peripheral blood. V usage is TRBV9 and J usage is TRBJ2-1; 7 positions match TRBD2. This receptor was taken from a woman in her 70s with acute or convalescent COVID-19. The CDR3 protein is CASSPRRVAGLYNEQFF. Written as DNA, the CDR3 is TGTGCCAGCAGCCCACGGAGGGTAGCGGGCCTTTACAATGAGCAGTTCTTC. Based on the CDR3 plus reference TRBV9 and TRBJ2-1, the full variable domain is DSGVTQTPKHLITATGQRVTLRCSPRSGDLSVYWYQQSLDQGLQFLIQYYNGEERAKGNILERFSAQQFPDLHSELNLSSLELGDSALYFCASSPRRVAGLYNEQFFGPGTRLTVL.